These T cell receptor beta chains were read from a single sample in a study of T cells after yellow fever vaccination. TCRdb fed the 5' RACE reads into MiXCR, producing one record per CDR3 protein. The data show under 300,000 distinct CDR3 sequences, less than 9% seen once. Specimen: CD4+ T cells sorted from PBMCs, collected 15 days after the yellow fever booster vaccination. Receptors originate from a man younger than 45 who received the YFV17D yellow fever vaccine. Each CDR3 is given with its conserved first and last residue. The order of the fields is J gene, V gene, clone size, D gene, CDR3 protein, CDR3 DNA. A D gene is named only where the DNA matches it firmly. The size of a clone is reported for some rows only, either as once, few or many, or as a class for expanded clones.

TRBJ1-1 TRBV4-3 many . CASSQRTGAEAFF TGCGCCAGCAGCCAACGTACAGGAGCTGAAGCTTTCTTT
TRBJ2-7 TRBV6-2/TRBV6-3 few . CASNPRLGQSYEQYF TGTGCCAGCAATCCCCGGCTAGGTCAGTCCTACGAGCAGTACTTC
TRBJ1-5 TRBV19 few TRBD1 CASSSLGGDQPQHF TGTGCCAGTAGTTCCCTAGGGGGCGACCAGCCCCAGCATTTT
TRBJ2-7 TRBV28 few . CASSLTYRWGKMAYEQYF TGTGCCAGCAGTTTGACATACCGGTGGGGGAAGATGGCTTACGAGCAGTACTTC
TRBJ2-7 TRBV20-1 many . CSARRDTYEQYF TGCAGTGCTCGAAGGGACACCTACGAGCAGTACTTC
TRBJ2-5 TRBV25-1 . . CASSERPGPGETQYF TGTGCCAGCAGTGAACGGCCAGGACCGGGGGAGACCCAGTACTTC
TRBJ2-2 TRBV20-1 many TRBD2 CSADIRGLAGGSATGELFF TGCAGTGCCGACATCCGGGGACTAGCGGGAGGGTCGGCCACCGGGGAGCTGTTTTTT
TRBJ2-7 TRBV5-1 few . CASSLRELVTGSFYEQYF TGCGCCAGCAGCTTGAGGGAATTAGTAACAGGGAGCTTCTACGAGCAGTACTTC
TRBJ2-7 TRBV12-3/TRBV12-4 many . CASSGGAVSYEQYF TGTGCCAGCAGTGGGGGAGCGGTATCCTACGAGCAGTACTTC
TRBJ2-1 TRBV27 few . CASSQTRNWGNEQFF TGTGCCAGCAGCCAGACTAGGAATTGGGGTAATGAGCAGTTCTTC
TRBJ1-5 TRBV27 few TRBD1 CASSFRPGVTGAQHF TGTGCCAGCAGTTTTCGGCCGGGGGTAACAGGGGCCCAGCATTTT
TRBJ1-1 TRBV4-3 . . CASSQGGRTEAFF TGCGCCAGCAGCCAAGGGGGCCGAACTGAAGCTTTCTTT
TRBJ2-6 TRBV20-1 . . CSATLLATGANVLTF TGCAGTGCCACGTTGTTGGCAACTGGGGCCAACGTCCTGACTTTC
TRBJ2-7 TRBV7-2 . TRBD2 CASSLAPGLAGGAYF TGTGCCAGCAGCTTAGCGCCGGGACTAGCGGGAGGTGCCTACTTC
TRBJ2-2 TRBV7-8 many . CATGTVVTGELFF TGTGCCACCGGTACAGTCGTAACCGGGGAGCTGTTTTTT
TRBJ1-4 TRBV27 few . CASSLWQSEKLFF TGTGCCAGCAGTTTATGGCAGAGTGAAAAACTGTTTTTT
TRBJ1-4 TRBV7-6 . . CASSNQGFGNNEKLFF TGTGCCAGCAGCAATCAGGGTTTCGGAAATAATGAAAAACTGTTTTTT
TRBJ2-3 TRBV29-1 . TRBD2 CSLREGPTDTQYF TGCAGCCTTAGGGAGGGCCCAACAGATACGCAGTATTTT
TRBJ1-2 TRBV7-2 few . CASSSGWDSGGYTF TGTGCCAGCAGCTCAGGTTGGGATAGTGGTGGCTACACCTTC
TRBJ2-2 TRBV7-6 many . CASSLARAAGELFF TGTGCCAGCAGCTTAGCGCGGGCGGCCGGGGAGCTGTTTTTT
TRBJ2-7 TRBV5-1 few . CASSTTGPSSRYEQYF TGCGCCAGCAGTACTACAGGTCCCAGTAGTCGGTACGAGCAGTACTTC
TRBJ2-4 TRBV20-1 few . CSALLRPILLAKNIQYF TGCAGTGCCCTACTTCGGCCCATACTACTAGCCAAAAACATTCAGTACTTC